These 20 T cell receptor beta chains share one sample of origin, sequenced in a study of technical replicates of blood from several donors. Some clones are missing from TCRdb's copy, which holds only in-frame ones; the method was immunoSEQ multiplex PCR. The sample carries under 90,000 clones, 85% to 95% recorded once. Sequenced input: T cells isolated from PBMCs. Every receptor here comes from a human donor in good health.

This clone occurred a few times. The genes are TRBV4-1 and TRBJ2-2; D is perhaps TRBD1 (5 bases). V lost 4 bases, J lost 6 bases, and 21 bases lay in between. The CDR3 has 17 amino acids. Per germline, CDR1 MGHRA and CDR2 YSYEKL. CDR3 residues: CASSRIFQGGYAGELFF. The CDR3 nucleotides are TGCGCCAGCAGCCGAATTTTTCAGGGTGGATACGCCGGGGAGCTGTTTTTT.

The rearrangement links TRBV7-6 to TRBJ1-3; D gene uncertain. V lost 1 base and J lost 0, with 10 bases in between. Per the germline V gene, CDR1 is SGHVS and CDR2 is FNYEAQ. This CDR3 is 16 amino acids long. The CDR3 here is CASSLDPGYSGNTIYF. The CDR3 coding sequence is TGTGCCAGCAGCTTAGATCCCGGTTACTCTGGAAACACCATATATTTT.

The V call is TRBV6-5, the J call TRBJ2-2; D is undetermined. The CDR3 runs 14 residues. V shed 2 bases and J shed 1 base, with 5 bases lying between them. CDR1 and CDR2 from the germline V gene are MNHEY and SVGAGI. CDR3 coding DNA: TGTGCCAGCAGTTACGGAGTGAACACCGGGGAGCTGTTTTTT. Its protein product is CASSYGVNTGELFF.

The gene calls are TRBV5-1 and TRBJ2-5, with 7 bases that match TRBD2. Trimming at V came to 4 bases and at J to 5 bases, leaving 8 bases not matched to a gene. Germline V gene sequence: CDR1 SGHRS, CDR2 YFSETQ. CDR3 length equals 14 residues. CDR3 DNA sequence: TGCGCCAGCAGCCAGGGACGGCGGGAGGAGACCCAGTACTTC. Translated, it gives CASSQGRREETQYF.

This clone was detected once. The chain recombines TRBV5-1 with TRBJ2-1; 7 bases line up with TRBD2. Germline CDR1 and CDR2: SGHRS and YFSETQ. The junction had 10 bases not matched to a gene; V was cut back by 3 bases and J by 4 bases. The CDR3 length is 16 residues. The CDR3 loop reads CASSSGVGGGYNEQFF. The CDR3 nucleotides are TGCGCCAGCAGCTCAGGCGTGGGGGGGGGTTACAATGAGCAGTTCTTC.

The rearrangement joins TRBV11-2 to TRBJ2-1; 10 nucleotides align to TRBD2. With 6 bases clipped from V and 0 bases from J, the junction kept 2 bases outside the gene matches. This CDR3 contains 15 residues. Germline V CDR1 and CDR2: SGHAT, FQNNGV. CDR3 nucleotide sequence: TGTGCCAGCAGTCTAGCGGGGGTCTCCTACAATGAGCAGTTCTTC. Its translation is CASSLAGVSYNEQFF.

The chain has TRBV7-9 and TRBJ1-2; D call uncertain. Trimming took off 0 bases at V and 8 bases at J, with 16 bases between the two ends. The germline V gene has CDR1 SEHNR and CDR2 FQNEAQ (reference sequence). The CDR3 contains 15 residues. The CDR3 spells CASSLANGRLGGYTF. DNA for the CDR3: TGTGCCAGCAGCTTAGCGAACGGCCGATTGGGCGGCTACACCTTC.

V and J are TRBV2 and TRBJ2-6; D is uncertain. Germline CDR1 is SNHLY and CDR2 is FYNNEI. The CDR3 spans 16 residues. V was pared by 1 base and J by 0 bases, with 7 bases between. The CDR3 here is CASSEGWLSGANVLTF. The CDR3 DNA reads TGTGCCAGCAGTGAAGGGTGGCTCTCTGGGGCCAACGTCCTGACTTTC.

V usage is TRBV7-9 and J usage is TRBJ2-6, with TRBD1 identical over 11 bases. Germline CDR1 reads SEHNR; CDR2 reads FQNEAQ (reference sequence). Trimming cost V 4 bases and J 1 base; bases outside gene matches: 9. The CDR3 spans 19 residues. The CDR3 reads CASSSAADRGRSGANVLTF. The CDR3 region has the DNA TGTGCCAGCAGCTCAGCAGCGGACAGGGGGCGGTCTGGGGCCAACGTCCTGACTTTC.

The V and J genes are TRBV7-9 and TRBJ1-1; the D gene is possibly TRBD1 (5 bases). In germline, CDR1 is SEHNR, CDR2 FQNEAQ (reference sequence). The CDR3 covers 17 residues. V dropped 1 base and J dropped 3 bases, with 18 bases sitting between them. CDR3 DNA sequence: TGTGCCAGCAGCTTAGTGGTTTCTGGGACTTTGGACACTGAAGCTTTCTTT. The encoded protein is CASSLVVSGTLDTEAFF.

J is TRBJ2-3 and V is TRBV13, with TRBD2 matching 7 bases. Germline CDR1 reads PRHDT; CDR2 reads FYEKMQ (reference sequence). This CDR3 is built from 22 residues. V was pared by 0 bases and J by 0 bases, with 21 bases of the junction left unmatched. The CDR3 here is CASSLGSLWGGSVSRSTDTQYF. CDR3 coding DNA: TGTGCCAGCAGCTTAGGCTCGTTGTGGGGGGGGTCCGTTTCTAGGAGCACAGATACGCAGTATTTT.

V is TRBV28 and J is TRBJ1-2; D ambiguous. Looked up from germline, CDR1 is MDHEN and CDR2 is SYDVKM. The CDR3 sequence is 14 residues long. V lost 1 base and J lost 13, with 19 bases in between. The CDR3 region is CASSLYVTPESFTF. Here the CDR3 DNA reads TGTGCCAGCAGTTTATATGTTACACCCGAAAGTTTCACCTTC.

This clone is a singleton in its sample. The V call is TRBV5-1, the J call TRBJ2-5; 8 bases fit TRBD1. CDR3 size: 14 residues. The V segment lost 4 bases and the J segment 4 bases; nucleotides outside the gene matches: 6. CDR1 and CDR2 (germline): SGHRS, YFSETQ. CDR3 loop: CASSTGQGPETQYF. CDR3 DNA: TGCGCCAGCAGCACCGGACAGGGCCCAGAGACCCAGTACTTC.

The chain links TRBV6-1 to TRBJ2-7; unclear D gene. CDR1 MNHNS and CDR2 SASEGT come from the germline V gene. The CDR3 loop spans 12 amino acids. V was shortened by 2 bases and J by 3 bases, with 5 bases between the two germline ends. The CDR3 bases are TGTGCCAGCAGTGAACTTCGCTACGAGCAGTACTTC. Protein sequence: CASSELRYEQYF.

The CDR3 reads CASSLLAGNYGYTF. CDR3 coding DNA: TGTGCCAGCAGCTTGTTGGCAGGGAACTATGGCTACACCTTC. The chain joins TRBV5-5 to TRBJ1-2, with D perhaps TRBD1 (5 bases). The V gene's germline CDR1 is SGHKS and CDR2 YYEKEE (reference sequence). The CDR3 sequence is 14 residues long. The V end lost 1 base, the J end lost 2 bases, and 9 bases lay between the germline ends.

V is TRBV18 and J is TRBJ1-2; D call uncertain. The germline V gene has CDR1 KGHSH and CDR2 LQKENI. Trimming left V 6 bases short and J 7 bases short, with 15 bases between. The CDR3 sequence is 13 residues long. Here the CDR3 reads CASSRYDYSGYTF. The CDR3 bases are TGTGCCAGCTCTCGCTACGACTACAGTGGCTACACCTTC.

The chain couples TRBV6-6 to TRBJ2-7; 7 bases are a match to TRBD1. There are 12 residues in the CDR3. Germline values: CDR1 MNHNY, CDR2 SVGAGI (reference sequence). V lost 6 bases, J lost 6 bases, and 5 bases stayed unmatched. The DNA of the CDR3 is TGTGCCAGCAGATCGACAGGGCGCGAGCAGTACTTC. Translated, it gives CASRSTGREQYF.

The V gene is TRBV13, the J gene TRBJ1-1; no reliable D call. Germline V gene lookup returns CDR1 PRHDT and CDR2 FYEKMQ (reference sequence). The CDR3 totals 11 residues. V dropped 0 bases and J dropped 11 bases, with 7 bases sitting between them. The CDR3 nucleotides are TGTGCCAGCAGCTTAGGCCCTTCGGCTTTCTTT. It codes for CASSLGPSAFF.

This clone was counted a single time. The J gene is TRBJ2-3, the V gene TRBV28; tentatively, D is TRBD2 (6 bases). Germline lookup yields CDR1 MDHEN and CDR2 SYDVKM. The CDR3 is 14 residues long. Between the trimmed V and J ends, which lost 7 bases and 2 bases, there was a span of 13 bases. The CDR3 loop is CASTHGTPTDTQYF. As DNA, the CDR3 is TGTGCCAGCACCCATGGGACTCCCACAGATACGCAGTATTTT.

The chain carries TRBV27 and TRBJ1-1, with unresolved D. V lost 2 bases, J lost 5 bases, and 12 bases lay in between. The germline V gene encodes CDR1 MNHEY and CDR2 SMNVEV (reference sequence). The CDR3 totals 14 residues. The DNA of the CDR3 is TGTGCCAGCAGTTTAACTTTATTGAGGACTGAAGCTTTCTTT. Translation: CASSLTLLRTEAFF.